This TCR beta chain appears in the sequencing data of a study of regulatory T cells in long-lasting Graves disease. General observations from the study: Persistent cases favored TRBV28, TRBJ1-2 and TRBJ2-5.

CDR1 is DFQATT, CDR2 SNEGSKA, per germline (reference sequence). CDR3 length: 14 amino acids. Trimming removed 3 bases from V and 5 bases from J, with 14 bases in between. This clonotype was detected ten times or more. Its antigen is as yet unknown. Libraries of TCR beta came from iRepertoire HTBI primers plus Arm-PCR of CDR3 regions. TCRdb passed the multiplex PCR reads through MiXCR, listing each CDR3 protein once. Among 400,000 to 450,000 distinct CDR3 sequences, 15% were seen once, and the ten largest hold approximately 15%. Time point meaning: newly diagnosed GD, antithyroid drugs for less than 3 months. RNA isolated from PBMCs was used to make the TCR library. The data were also submitted as part of a second study, on T cells in Graves' hyperthyroidism and ophthalmopathy. As reported in that work: In patients aged 18 to 65, hyperthyroidism was newly diagnosed, with duration under 2 months. Uncontrolled infection, other autoimmune disease, pregnancy or lactation barred patients from enrollment. With the HTBI primer set, the TCR CDR3 went through a first round of RT-PCR.

The sequence derives from a woman in her twenties or thirties with Graves disease. The rearrangement uses TRBV20-1 and TRBJ1-5; D gene unclear. The specimen comprised peripheral blood mononuclear cells (PBMCs), sampled at new diagnosis, from a patient treated with antithyroid drugs. In nucleotides, the CDR3 is TGCAGTGCTAGCGCAGGCAGGATCGATCAGCCCCAGCATTTT. Translated: CSASAGRIDQPQHF.